The 19 T cell receptor beta chains reported below all come from one sample, sequenced in a study of identifying expanded T cells in peripheral blood. The assay was immunoSEQ multiplex PCR, and TCRdb's table has in-frame clones only and misses some. Seen here are around 85,000 clones, 85% to 90% observed once, and the top ten hold roughly 20%. The sequencing input was blood. All receptors come from a person aged 18 to 75 in good health.

This rearrangement joins TRBV6-4 to TRBJ2-7; D gene ambiguous. This CDR3 contains 13 residues. Germline V gene data show CDR1 as MRHNA and CDR2 as SNTAGT. With 3 bases removed from V and 4 bases from J, the gap between germline ends came to 10 bases. CDR3 nucleotide sequence: TGTGCCAGCAGTGAAGGACCCACATACGAGCAGTACTTC. Protein: CASSEGPTYEQYF.

The chain carries TRBV7-7 and TRBJ2-3; 7 nucleotides line up with TRBD2. This CDR3 spans 15 amino acids. CDR1 and CDR2 (germline): SSHAT, FNYEAQ (reference sequence). Trimming at V came to 1 base and at J to 6 bases, leaving 7 bases not matched to a gene. CDR3 sequence (DNA): TGTGCCAGCAGCTTAGGTAGCGGGCCCTCCGATACGCAGTATTTT. Protein sequence: CASSLGSGPSDTQYF.

The chain combines TRBV4-2 with TRBJ1-2; D is unclear. The germline V and J ends were trimmed by 1 base and 2 bases, with 5 bases remaining between them. This CDR3 has 13 residues. The germline V gene encodes CDR1 LGHNA and CDR2 YNFKEQ. The CDR3 DNA reads TGTGCCAGCAGCCAAGGCGCGAACTATGGCTACACCTTC. Its translation: CASSQGANYGYTF.

The chain is built from TRBV6-5 and TRBJ1-2; D call uncertain. The germline V gene has CDR1 MNHEY and CDR2 SVGAGI. This CDR3 is 16 amino acids long. V lost 0 bases, J lost 6 bases, and 17 bases lay in between. CDR3 in amino acids: CASSYSLPGFRDGYTF. The DNA of the CDR3 is TGTGCCAGCAGTTACTCGCTCCCGGGTTTTCGGGATGGCTACACCTTC.

The chain recombines TRBV11-1 with TRBJ2-5, with 12 bases matching TRBD2. V was pared by 0 bases and J by 2 bases, with 7 bases of the junction left unmatched. The CDR3 sequence is 18 residues long. Germline assignment: CDR1 SGHAT and CDR2 FQDESV (reference sequence). The CDR3 here is CASSLAEALAGGQETQYF. In DNA, the CDR3 is TGTGCCAGCAGCTTAGCCGAGGCCCTAGCGGGGGGGCAAGAGACCCAGTACTTC.

CDR3 DNA sequence: TGTGCCAGCAGCTTAAGGGGGGCTTCCTGGGCCACAGATACGCAGTATTTT. This encodes CASSLRGASWATDTQYF. J is TRBJ2-3 and V is TRBV7-9; D may correspond to TRBD1 or TRBD2 (6 bases each). In germline, CDR1 is SEHNR, CDR2 FQNEAQ (reference sequence). This CDR3 has 17 residues. Trimming removed 2 bases from V and 2 bases from J, with 17 bases in between.

The genes are TRBV4-3 and TRBJ2-4; 7 nucleotides line up with TRBD1. The CDR3 is 18 residues long. Germline loops: CDR1 LGHNA, CDR2 YSLEER. Trimming at V came to 0 bases and at J to 1 base, leaving 9 bases not matched to a gene. CDR3 loop: CASSQDFRTGRAKNIQYF. CDR3 nucleotide sequence: TGCGCCAGCAGCCAAGATTTTAGGACAGGCAGGGCCAAAAACATTCAGTACTTC.

The chain is built from TRBV15 and TRBJ2-5; D possibly corresponds to TRBD2 (5 bases). The CDR3 contains 18 residues. Germline lookup yields CDR1 LNHNV and CDR2 YYDKDF (reference sequence). V was pared by 0 bases and J by 1 base, with 18 bases between. The CDR3 reads CATSRDVSGPIIQETQYF. The CDR3 DNA follows: TGTGCCACCAGCAGAGACGTAAGCGGACCGATAATCCAAGAGACCCAGTACTTC.

The J gene is TRBJ2-7, the V gene TRBV27; TRBD2 might be the D (6 bases). The CDR3 is 15 amino acids. V lost 2 bases and J 2 bases, leaving 13 bases between the germline ends. Germline CDR1 is MNHEY and CDR2 is SMNVEV (reference sequence). DNA for the CDR3: TGTGCCAGCAGTTTAGCCGATGGGGGGACCTACGAGCAGTACTTC. It specifies CASSLADGGTYEQYF.

This clone was picked up one time. The V call is TRBV5-4, the J call TRBJ2-6; perhaps TRBD1 as D (7 bases). Trimming left V 4 bases short and J 11 bases short, with 13 bases between. From germline, CDR1 is SGHNT and CDR2 YYREEE (reference sequence). The CDR3 is 13 amino acids. In DNA form, the CDR3 reads TGTGCCAGCAGCCCCAGGGGGGCGGACGTCCTGACTTTC. The encoded protein is CASSPRGADVLTF.

The V gene is TRBV12-5, the J gene TRBJ1-5; tentatively, D is TRBD1 (5 bases). The V and J ends lost 0 bases and 6 bases respectively, with 12 bases between them. This CDR3 is 15 amino acids long. Germline V gives CDR1 LGHNT, CDR2 FRNRAP. The CDR3 loop is CASGLVPQEGQPQHF. The CDR3, as DNA: TGTGCTAGTGGTTTGGTACCACAGGAAGGTCAGCCCCAGCATTTT.

The chain employs TRBV18 and TRBJ1-5; perhaps TRBD1 as D (5 bases). Trimming cost V 3 bases and J 1 base, with 13 bases left between them. Germline V gene lookup returns CDR1 KGHSH and CDR2 LQKENI. There are 16 residues in the CDR3. CDR3 coding DNA: TGTGCCAGCTCACCCTCGGGGGGTTGGAGCAATCAGCCCCAGCATTTT. The encoded protein is CASSPSGGWSNQPQHF.

The chain uses TRBV4-1 and TRBJ1-3; D is uncertain. V dropped 1 base and J dropped 0 bases, with 10 bases sitting between them. The CDR3 runs 16 residues. Germline values: CDR1 MGHRA, CDR2 YSYEKL. The CDR3 DNA is TGCGCCAGCAGCCAAGTATGGCAAATCTCTGGAAACACCATATATTTT. Its protein is CASSQVWQISGNTIYF.

The rearrangement joins TRBV19 to TRBJ1-5; the D is unclear. The CDR3 totals 12 residues. Trimming removed 3 bases at V and 5 bases at J, with 5 bases between. Germline CDR1 reads LNHDA; CDR2 reads SQIVND (reference sequence). The CDR3 sequence: CASSIPDQPQHF. In DNA, the CDR3 is TGTGCCAGTAGTATCCCGGATCAGCCCCAGCATTTT. Variable domain in full (rest from reference TRBV19 and TRBJ1-5): DGGITQSPKYLFRKEGQNVTLSCEQNLNHDAMYWYRQDPGQGLRLIYYSQIVNDFQKGDIAEGYSVSREKKESFPLTVTSAQKNPTAFYLCASSIPDQPQHFGDGTRLSIL.

This rearrangement joins TRBV11-2 to TRBJ2-7, with no clear D. The V and J ends lost 5 bases and 1 base respectively, with 12 bases between them. This CDR3 contains 14 residues. The V gene's germline CDR1 is SGHAT and CDR2 FQNNGV. CDR3 nucleotides: TGTGCCAGCAGCCGGAATTTGGGATCCTACGAGCAGTACTTC. Amino acids: CASSRNLGSYEQYF.

The chain couples TRBV4-2 to TRBJ2-3; the match to TRBD2 covers 7 bases. Germline assignment: CDR1 LGHNA and CDR2 YNFKEQ. CDR3 size: 17 residues. J gave up 6 bases and V 0 bases, and 12 bases lay outside the gene matches. In nucleotides, the CDR3 is TGTGCCAGCAGCCAAGAGGCGGCGTTCGCCGGGGGGGATACGCAGTATTTT. As protein: CASSQEAAFAGGDTQYF.

The chain links TRBV7-2 to TRBJ2-1; possibly TRBD1 for D (6 bases). V lost 5 bases to trimming and J lost 7 bases, with 21 bases between them. The CDR3 loop spans 16 amino acids. Germline lookup yields CDR1 SGHTA and CDR2 FQGNSA. CDR3 region: CASSNALGTTTNEQFF. Here the CDR3 DNA reads TGTGCCAGCAGCAATGCCCTCGGGACAACCACGAATGAGCAGTTCTTC. Together with reference TRBV7-2 and TRBJ2-1, the CDR3 gives the full variable domain: GAGVSQSPSNKVTEKGKDVELRCDPISGHTALYWYRQSLGQGLEFLIYFQGNSAPDKSGLPSDRFSAERTGGSVSTLTIQRTQQEDSAVYLCASSNALGTTTNEQFFGPGTRLTVL.

Of note for this clone: Relative to the germline gene, one junction end is altered; a read error may explain this. In nucleotides, the CDR3 is TGTGCCAGCAGCTGGCCAGGACAGGCCATCTTCTTC. Translated, it gives CASSWPGQAIFF. The chain has TRBV7-8 and TRBJ2-7; 7 bases fit TRBD1. CDR3 length equals 12 residues. CDR1 and CDR2 (germline): SGHVS, FQNEAQ.

The genes are TRBV10-3 and TRBJ2-2; D perhaps matches TRBD2 (5 bases). The germline V gene encodes CDR1 ENHRY and CDR2 SYGVKD. CDR3 length equals 14 residues. Deletions cut 5 bases from V and 12 bases from J, with 19 bases between. The CDR3 sequence is CAISLSPPGRQLFF. DNA for the CDR3: TGTGCCATCAGTCTCTCGCCGCCGGGAAGGCAGCTGTTTTTT.